This T cell receptor (beta chain) was obtained from a study of OX40 agonist ivuxolimab in advanced cancers. The overall study: With a range of about 23 to 90, age averaged 60 years, and 75% to 90% were male. General observations from the study: Relative to CD4+ cells, CD8+ T cells on average had more expanded clones.

Germline V gene lookup returns CDR1 SGHRS and CDR2 YFSETQ. The CDR3 sequence is 13 residues long. V shed 2 bases and J shed 3 bases, with 8 bases lying between them. Data came from immunoSEQ multiplex PCR; TCRdb stores just in-frame clones and leaves some out. The sample lists over 75,000 clones, over 80% occurring once. A word on this clone: Its antigen is not identified.

This receptor was taken from an adult with an advanced solid tumor such as melanoma, head and neck, liver or kidney cancer. Source: CD4+ or CD8+ T cells sorted from blood, taken in a trial of the OX40 agonist ivuxolimab. This chain uses TRBV5-1 with TRBJ1-2; weak D call: TRBD1 (6 bases). CDR3: CASSLGGDYGYTF. CDR3 in DNA: TGCGCCAGCAGCTTAGGGGGGGACTATGGCTACACCTTC.